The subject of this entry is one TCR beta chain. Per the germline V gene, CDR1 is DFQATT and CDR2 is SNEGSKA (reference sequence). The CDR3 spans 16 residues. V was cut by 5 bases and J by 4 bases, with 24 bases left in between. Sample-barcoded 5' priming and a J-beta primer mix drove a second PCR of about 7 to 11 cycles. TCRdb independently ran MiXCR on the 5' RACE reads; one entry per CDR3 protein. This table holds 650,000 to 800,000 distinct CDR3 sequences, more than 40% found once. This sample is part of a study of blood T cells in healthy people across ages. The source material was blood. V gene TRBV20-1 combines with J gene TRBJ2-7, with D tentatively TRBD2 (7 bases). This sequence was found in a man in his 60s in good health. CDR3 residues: CSAAGALGRGVYEQYF. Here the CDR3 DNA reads TGCAGTGCTGCCGGGGCACTGGGGAGGGGGGTATACGAGCAGTACTTC.